This TCR beta chain was captured in a study of vaccination effects on CD4 cells after COVID-19. On the study more broadly: Post-vaccine draws lagged the second dose by a median of 72 days. Study conclusions and caveats: The study found marked clonal contraction of infection- and vaccine-induced clones late after vaccination.

Note on this clone: Its cognate antigen is unknown.

ViraFEST expansion of antigen-specific CD4+ T cells with viral peptide pools preceded sequencing. After roughly 10 days in culture, the CD4+ T cells were isolated. Participants were given two doses of BNT162b2 or mRNA-1273 vaccine. IL-2 medium supplanted half the medium on days 3 and 7. The assay was immunoSEQ multiplex PCR, and TCRdb's table has in-frame clones only and misses some. In the table there are 50,000 to 65,000 clones, more than 70% of which are singletons. The CDR3 is 12 amino acids. The V and J ends lost 3 bases and 2 bases respectively, with 2 bases between them. CDR1 and CDR2 (germline): MNHNS, SASEGT.

This sample comprised CD4+ T cells from PBMCs cultured with HCoV-229E spike peptides, obtained after COVID-19 vaccination. The chain carries TRBV6-1 and TRBJ1-3, with D unclear. This receptor was taken from a human donor who received a COVID-19 vaccine. DNA of the CDR3: TGTGCCAGCAGTGAGACTGGAAACACCATATATTTT. Residues: CASSETGNTIYF.